Listed here are 14 T cell receptor beta chains from one sample, sequenced in a study of T cell responses to AZD1222 COVID-19 vaccine. Sequenced by immunoSEQ multiplex PCR; TCRdb stores in-frame clones only, minus some. The data show 140,000 to 150,000 clones, 75% to 95% seen once. The sequencing used peripheral blood, collected 28 days after the second dose of the MenACWY control vaccine. The receptors stem from an adult who received the MenACWY meningococcal vaccine as a control.

The chain combines TRBV9 with TRBJ2-4; 11 nucleotides line up with TRBD2. Trimming at V came to 4 bases and at J to 6 bases, leaving 9 bases not matched to a gene. Germline values: CDR1 SGDLS, CDR2 YYNGEE. There are 16 residues in the CDR3. The CDR3 region has the DNA TGTGCCAGCAGCACCAATAGCGGGGGGGCCTTAAACATTCAGTACTTC. This codes for CASSTNSGGALNIQYF.

The chain has TRBV7-3 and TRBJ1-1; possible D gene TRBD1, 5 bases. V was clipped by 5 bases and J by 4 bases, with 11 bases between them. This CDR3 has 13 amino acids. Germline lookup yields CDR1 SGHTA and CDR2 FQGTGA. CDR3 sequence: CASSPGSTTEAFF. The CDR3 nucleotides are TGTGCCAGCAGCCCAGGGTCGACCACTGAAGCTTTCTTT.

The V call is TRBV11-2, the J call TRBJ2-3, with 10 nucleotides matching TRBD2. CDR1 is SGHAT and CDR2 is FQNNGV in the germline V gene. There are 17 residues in the CDR3. V shed 4 bases and J 6 bases; nucleotides not matched to a gene: 13. CDR3: CASSSHSASGGRDTQYF. The CDR3 DNA follows: TGTGCCAGCAGCTCCCATTCCGCTAGCGGGGGTCGGGATACGCAGTATTTT.

The gene calls are TRBV2 and TRBJ2-2; 8 positions agree with TRBD1. J lost 7 bases, V lost 3 bases, and 7 bases had no gene match. The CDR3 contains 15 residues. The germline V gene has CDR1 SNHLY and CDR2 FYNNEI. This chain's CDR3 is CASSESRGLDGELFF. As DNA, the CDR3 is TGTGCCAGCAGTGAGTCCAGGGGGCTAGACGGGGAGCTGTTTTTT.

The V and J genes are TRBV6-5 and TRBJ2-5, with D uncertain. Germline CDR1 MNHEY, CDR2 SVGAGI. V was pared by 2 bases and J by 5 bases, with 9 bases between. The CDR3 consists of 13 residues. The CDR3 region is CASSYGGDETQYF. The CDR3 DNA is TGTGCCAGCAGTTACGGCGGAGACGAGACCCAGTACTTC.

V and J are TRBV29-1 and TRBJ1-4; D is unclear. Germline V gene lookup returns CDR1 SQVTM and CDR2 ANQGSEA. The CDR3 totals 16 residues. V was pared by 0 bases and J by 7 bases, with 18 bases between. CDR3 coding DNA: TGCAGCGTTGAAGATCGCACTTCCGGGCGCGGTGAAAAACTGTTTTTT. Translation: CSVEDRTSGRGEKLFF.

This sequence joins TRBV6-2 or TRBV6-3 and TRBJ1-1, with no clear D. V lost 6 bases, J lost 3 bases, and 11 bases lay in between. This CDR3 is built from 13 residues. Per the germline V gene, CDR1 is MNHEY and CDR2 is SVGEGT. The chain's CDR3 is CASSLEAYTEAFF. CDR3 nucleotide sequence: TGTGCCAGCAGCCTTGAGGCCTACACTGAAGCTTTCTTT.

CDR3 sequence reads: CASSLSGDYNEQFF. CDR3 in DNA: TGTGCCAGCAGTTTGAGCGGGGATTACAATGAGCAGTTCTTC. The chain links TRBV28 to TRBJ2-1; TRBD2 agrees at 7 bases. The CDR3 runs 14 residues. Trimming removed 3 bases from V and 4 bases from J; junction bases left unmatched: 3. Germline V gene data show CDR1 as MDHEN and CDR2 as SYDVKM.

This chain joins TRBV9 and TRBJ1-1, with D hard to call. Germline CDR1 reads SGDLS; CDR2 reads YYNGEE. Trimming left V 0 bases short and J 2 bases short, with 5 bases between. This CDR3 comprises 13 residues. This chain's CDR3 is CASSVGTNTEAFF. Written as DNA, the CDR3 is TGTGCCAGCAGCGTAGGGACCAACACTGAAGCTTTCTTT.

The V call is TRBV19, the J call TRBJ1-6, with D maybe TRBD1 (5 bases). Trimming cost V 3 bases and J 7 bases, with 16 bases left between them. The CDR3 sequence is 16 residues long. From germline, CDR1 is LNHDA and CDR2 SQIVND (reference sequence). The CDR3 DNA is TGTGCCAGTAGTATGGAGGGGATTGGGGGGAATTCACCCCTCCACTTT. Translation gives CASSMEGIGGNSPLHF.

CDR3 residues: CASRWTGSLEQYF. The CDR3 coding sequence is TGTGCCAGCAGGTGGACAGGGTCCCTCGAGCAGTACTTC. The V gene is TRBV2, the J gene TRBJ2-7; 8 bases agree with TRBD1. Germline-derived CDR1 and CDR2 are SNHLY and FYNNEI. The CDR3 length is 13 residues. Trimming removed 6 bases from V and 6 bases from J; junction bases left unmatched: 7.

The J gene is TRBJ2-3, the V gene TRBV13, with 12 bases aligning to TRBD2. The CDR3 runs to 16 residues. V dropped 6 bases and J dropped 2; count of bases not matched to a gene: 6. CDR1 and CDR2 (germline): PRHDT, FYEKMQ (reference sequence). CDR3 bases: TGTGCCAGCAGTAAAGGACTAGCGGGGCACACAGATACGCAGTATTTT. Its translation: CASSKGLAGHTDTQYF.

This chain connects TRBV11-3 to TRBJ2-1; 8 bases align to TRBD2. The CDR3 is 16 amino acids. V was pared by 6 bases and J by 0 bases, with 7 bases of the junction left unmatched. Per the germline V gene, CDR1 is SGHNT and CDR2 is YENEEA. The CDR3 spells CASSLGGGSSYNEQFF. CDR3 sequence (DNA): TGTGCCAGCAGTCTCGGGGGGGGCAGCTCCTACAATGAGCAGTTCTTC.

The CDR3 spells CASSFPASGDYNEQFF. DNA for the CDR3: TGTGCCAGCAGTTTCCCGGCTAGCGGAGATTACAATGAGCAGTTCTTC. This sequence joins TRBV28 and TRBJ2-1, with 7 nucleotides matching TRBD2. The CDR3 sequence is 16 residues long. V gave up 3 bases and J gave up 4 bases; unmatched junction bases: 9. The V gene's germline CDR1 is MDHEN and CDR2 SYDVKM.